The 10 T cell receptor beta chains below were found in one sample sequenced in a study of OX40 agonist ivuxolimab in advanced cancers. Using immunoSEQ multiplex PCR, the repertoire was profiled, and TCRdb retains in-frame clones only, with some absent. The top ten hold roughly 4% of the sample, which has under 70,000 clones, 85% seen once. Material: CD4+ or CD8+ T cells sorted from blood, obtained in a trial of the OX40 agonist ivuxolimab. Every receptor here comes from an adult with an advanced solid tumor such as melanoma, head and neck, liver or kidney cancer.

V usage is TRBV6-5 and J usage is TRBJ2-4, with D perhaps matching TRBD1 (7 bases). V was pared by 6 bases and J by 11 bases, with 11 bases between. Germline CDR1 and CDR2: MNHEY and SVGAGI. The CDR3 contains 11 residues. The DNA for the CDR3 is TGTGCCAGCAGACGGGGGACAGTTCAGTACTTC. Translating it yields CASRRGTVQYF.

The chain carries TRBV5-1 and TRBJ1-5; 7 bases fit TRBD1. The length of the CDR3 is 15 residues. CDR1 and CDR2 (germline): SGHRS, YFSETQ. V lost 4 bases to trimming and J lost 6 bases; unmatched junction nucleotides: 10. In nucleotides, the CDR3 is TGCGCCAGCAGCGCGACAGGGTCGAAATCTCAGCCCCAGCATTTT. Its translation is CASSATGSKSQPQHF.

This clone was observed a handful of times. This chain uses TRBV5-4 with TRBJ2-7; 12 bases are a match to TRBD1. This CDR3 has 15 residues. From germline, CDR1 is SGHNT and CDR2 YYREEE (reference sequence). With V trimmed by 3 bases and J by 2 bases, 3 bases remained unmatched. The CDR3 DNA follows: TGTGCCAGCAGCTGGGGGACAGGGGGCACCTACGAGCAGTACTTC. This sequence encodes CASSWGTGGTYEQYF.

This chain connects TRBV6-4 to TRBJ2-2, with 14 bases identical to TRBD2. CDR3 length: 20 residues. Per germline, CDR1 MRHNA and CDR2 SNTAGT. Trimming at V came to 2 bases and at J to 0 bases, leaving 8 bases not matched to a gene. The CDR3 sequence: CASSDRTSGRLSPNTGELFF. CDR3 nucleotide sequence: TGTGCCAGCAGTGACCGGACTAGCGGGAGGCTCTCCCCGAACACCGGGGAGCTGTTTTTT.

The chain recombines TRBV15 with TRBJ2-7; the D call may be TRBD1 or TRBD2 (5 bases each). The V and J ends lost 5 bases and 4 bases respectively, with 24 bases between them. CDR1 and CDR2 (germline): LNHNV, YYDKDF (reference sequence). The CDR3 totals 17 residues. CDR3 protein: CATSAPTRAGTGYEQYF. CDR3 DNA sequence: TGTGCCACCAGCGCACCTACCCGGGCAGGGACGGGTTACGAGCAGTACTTC.

The chain couples TRBV7-9 to TRBJ1-2; 8 bases agree with TRBD1. The CDR3 has 16 residues. From germline, CDR1 is SEHNR and CDR2 FQNEAQ (reference sequence). V trimming: 5 bases; J trimming: 3 bases; junction bases outside the gene matches: 11. This CDR3 is CASSPGGQAEDYGYTF. CDR3 nucleotide sequence: TGTGCCAGCAGCCCCGGGGGACAGGCCGAAGACTATGGCTACACCTTC. The entire variable domain, with the rest obtained from reference TRBV7-9 and TRBJ1-2, is as follows: DTGVSQNPRHKITKRGQNVTFRCDPISEHNRLYWYRQTLGQGPEFLTYFQNEAQLEKSRLLSDRFSAERPKGSFSTLEIQRTEQGDSAMYLCASSPGGQAEDYGYTFGSGTRLTVV.

This chain uses TRBV30 with TRBJ2-3; 9 bases are a match to TRBD2. Germline V gene sequence: CDR1 GTSNPN, CDR2 SVGIG (reference sequence). Losses at the gene ends were 2 bases for V and 9 bases for J; bases not matched to a gene: 9. The CDR3 extends over 14 amino acids. CDR3 in DNA: TGTGCCTGGAGTTCGTTAGCGGGAGAGGGGACGCAGTATTTT. Its translation: CAWSSLAGEGTQYF.

The rearrangement joins TRBV6-5 to TRBJ2-3; D remains ambiguous. V was cut by 5 bases and J by 0 bases, with 9 bases left in between. CDR1 and CDR2 from the germline V gene are MNHEY and SVGAGI. The CDR3 has 14 residues. This chain's CDR3 is CASSHLGSTDTQYF. The CDR3 DNA reads as TGTGCCAGCAGTCATCTCGGGAGCACAGATACGCAGTATTTT.

This chain uses TRBV2 with TRBJ2-7; unclear D gene. There are 12 residues in the CDR3. V lost 6 bases to trimming and J lost 1 base, with 7 bases between them. CDR1 is SNHLY, CDR2 FYNNEI, per germline. The CDR3 protein is CASSHSSYEQYF. The CDR3 nucleotides are TGTGCCAGCAGCCACAGTTCCTACGAGCAGTACTTC.

The chain combines TRBV11-2 with TRBJ1-1, with 8 nucleotides matching TRBD1. J was trimmed by 7 bases and V by 1 base; bases with no gene match: 5. CDR3 length: 14 amino acids. The germline gives CDR1 SGHAT, CDR2 FQNNGV. CDR3 amino acids: CASSLGRTGNEAFF. The CDR3 nucleotides are TGTGCCAGCAGCTTAGGCCGGACAGGGAATGAAGCTTTCTTT.